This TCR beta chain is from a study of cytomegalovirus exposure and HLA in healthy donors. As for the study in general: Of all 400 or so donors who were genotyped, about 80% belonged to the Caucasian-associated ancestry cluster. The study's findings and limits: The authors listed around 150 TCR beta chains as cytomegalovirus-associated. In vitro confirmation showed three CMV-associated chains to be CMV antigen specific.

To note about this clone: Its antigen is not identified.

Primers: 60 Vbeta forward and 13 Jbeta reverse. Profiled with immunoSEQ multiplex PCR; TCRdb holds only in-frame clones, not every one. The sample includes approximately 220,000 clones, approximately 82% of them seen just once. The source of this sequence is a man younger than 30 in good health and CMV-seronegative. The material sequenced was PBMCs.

CDR3 amino acids: CASREAGGSYEQYF. DNA of the CDR3: TGTGCCAGCAGGGAAGCGGGAGGAAGCTACGAGCAGTACTTC. The J gene is TRBJ2-7, the V gene TRBV28; 9 nucleotides align to TRBD2. Trimming removed 6 bases from V and 3 bases from J; junction bases left unmatched: 6. Germline CDR1 and CDR2: MDHEN and SYDVKM. The CDR3 runs to 14 residues. The complete variable domain, with remaining parts taken from reference TRBV28 and TRBJ2-7, reads DVKVTQSSRYLVKRTGEKVFLECVQDMDHENMFWYRQDPGLGLRLIYFSYDVKMKEKGDIPEGYSVSREKKERFSLILESASTNQTSMYLCASREAGGSYEQYFGPGTRLTVT.